A selection of T cell receptor beta chains follows, all from one sample in a study of cytomegalovirus exposure and HLA in healthy donors. The protocol was immunoSEQ multiplex PCR, while the TCRdb copy is restricted to in-frame clones and leaves out a portion. The sample holds a few hundred thousand clones, 86% seen once. The sequenced sample was PBMCs. The receptors here all came from a young woman in good health and CMV-seronegative. CDR3s include the opening cysteine and the closing phenylalanine or tryptophan. The order of the fields is clone size, D gene, CDR3 length, V gene, J gene, CDR3 DNA, CDR3 protein. D genes are given only for firm matches. A clone size is listed for some rows: how often the clone was seen (once, few, many), or a class if it is expanded.

.	TRBD1	13	TRBV2	TRBJ2-7	TGTGCCAGCGGGGGACAGGGGTCCTACGAGCAGTACTTC	CASGGQGSYEQYF
.	.	16	TRBV27	TRBJ2-6	TGTGCCAGCACCCCAGGGAATAGCCCTGGGGCCAACGTCCTGACTTTC	CASTPGNSPGANVLTF
.	.	13	TRBV9	TRBJ1-1	TGTGCCAGCAGTTTCCGGACAGACACTGAAGCTTTCTTT	CASSFRTDTEAFF
few	.	15	TRBV6-5	TRBJ1-2	TGTGCCAGCAGTTACTCGTCAGGCGGGGGCTATGGCTACACCTTC	CASSYSSGGGYGYTF
.	.	15	TRBV28	TRBJ1-4	TGTGCCAGCAGTTTGGCCGGGAGGAACAATGAAAAACTGTTTTTT	CASSLAGRNNEKLFF
once	.	12	TRBV7-2	TRBJ2-3	TGTGCCAGCAGCTTTCCATTAGATACGCAGTATTTT	CASSFPLDTQYF
once	.	13	TRBV6-4	TRBJ1-2	TGTGCCAGCAGTGCAGGGCAGGGATATGGCTACACCTTC	CASSAGQGYGYTF
.	.	14	TRBV6-5	TRBJ2-7	TGTGCCAGCAGTTACTCACGGGGCTCCTACGAGCAGTACTTC	CASSYSRGSYEQYF
.	.	13	TRBV7-9	TRBJ1-2	TGTGCCAGCAGCTGGGGGGAGGGGAATGGCTACACCTTC	CASSWGEGNGYTF
.	TRBD1	13	TRBV9	TRBJ1-2	TGTGCCAGCTACCGGGACAGGGAGGGGAGCTACACCTTC	CASYRDREGSYTF
.	TRBD2	15	TRBV27	TRBJ2-1	TGTGCCAGCAGTTTAAGGGCTAGCGGGTACAATGAGCAGTTCTTC	CASSLRASGYNEQFF
.	.	15	TRBV5-4	TRBJ1-1	TGTGCCAGCAGCCCGGGACTTCATGGGGACACTGAAGCTTTCTTT	CASSPGLHGDTEAFF
.	.	17	TRBV28	TRBJ2-7	TGTGCCAGCAGCCCTCGCCTCGGCGGAGGGATCTCCTACGAGCAGTACTTC	CASSPRLGGGISYEQYF
few	.	11	TRBV10-3	TRBJ1-4	TGTGCCGTCGGAGGTGGGGAAAAACTGTTTTTT	CAVGGGEKLFF